What follows describes a single TCR beta chain. cDNA came from about 0.51 to 1 ug RNA primed by random hexamers. Amplification of TCR beta CDR3 was carried out by immunoSEQ multiplex PCR, which covered 54 Vbeta and 13 Jbeta segments. TCRdb independently ran MiXCR on the immunoSEQ multiplex PCR reads; one entry per CDR3 protein. Of 150,000 to 200,000 distinct CDR3 sequences listed, about 94% are singletons. Sequencing of TCR beta covered CD8+ and CD4+ T cells obtained from blood. This record comes from a study of CD8 T cells in Susac syndrome. Per germline, CDR1 MDHEN and CDR2 SYDVKM. Trimming stripped 3 bases from V and 0 bases from J, with 2 bases between. This CDR3 has 13 residues.

This clonotype originated in a human donor with multiple sclerosis. The V gene is TRBV28, the J gene TRBJ2-2; D uncertain. The sequencing input was CD4+ T cells from PBMCs. DNA for the CDR3: TGTGCCAGCAGTTTCCCGAACACCGGGGAGCTGTTTTTT. It encodes CASSFPNTGELFF.